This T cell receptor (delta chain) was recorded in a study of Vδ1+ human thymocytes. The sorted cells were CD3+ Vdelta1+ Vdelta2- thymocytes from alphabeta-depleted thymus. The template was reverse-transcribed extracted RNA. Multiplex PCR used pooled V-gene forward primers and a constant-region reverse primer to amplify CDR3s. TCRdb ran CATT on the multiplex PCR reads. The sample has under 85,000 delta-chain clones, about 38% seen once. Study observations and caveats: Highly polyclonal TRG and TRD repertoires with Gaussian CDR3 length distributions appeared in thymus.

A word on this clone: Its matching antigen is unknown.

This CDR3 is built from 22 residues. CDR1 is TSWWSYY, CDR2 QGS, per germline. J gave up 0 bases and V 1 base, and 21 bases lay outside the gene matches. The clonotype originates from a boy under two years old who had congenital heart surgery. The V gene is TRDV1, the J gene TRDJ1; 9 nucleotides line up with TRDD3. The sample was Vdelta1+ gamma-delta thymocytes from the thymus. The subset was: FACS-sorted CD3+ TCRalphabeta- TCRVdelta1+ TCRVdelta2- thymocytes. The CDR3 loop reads CALGEPIPNRYWGTVYTDKLIF. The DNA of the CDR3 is TGTGCTCTTGGGGAACCGATTCCTAACAGGTACTGGGGGACGGTGTACACCGATAAACTCATCTTT.